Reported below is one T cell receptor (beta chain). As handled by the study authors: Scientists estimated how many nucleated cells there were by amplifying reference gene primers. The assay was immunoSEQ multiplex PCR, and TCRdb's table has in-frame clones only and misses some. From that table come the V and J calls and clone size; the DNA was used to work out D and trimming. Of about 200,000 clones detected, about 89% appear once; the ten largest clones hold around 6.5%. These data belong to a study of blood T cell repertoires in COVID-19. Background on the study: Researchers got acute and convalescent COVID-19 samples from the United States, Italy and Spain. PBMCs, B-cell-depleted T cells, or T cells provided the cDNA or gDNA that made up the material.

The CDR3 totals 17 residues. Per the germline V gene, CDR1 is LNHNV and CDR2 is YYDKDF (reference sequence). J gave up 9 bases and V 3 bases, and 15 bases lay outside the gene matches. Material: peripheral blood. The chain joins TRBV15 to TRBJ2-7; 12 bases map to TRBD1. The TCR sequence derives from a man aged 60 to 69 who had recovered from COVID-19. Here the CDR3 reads CATSRPGTGGFQTVQYF. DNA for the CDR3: TGTGCCACCAGCAGGCCCGGGACAGGGGGCTTTCAGACGGTGCAGTACTTC. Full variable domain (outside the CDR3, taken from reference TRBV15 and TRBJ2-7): DAMVIQNPRYQVTQFGKPVTLSCSQTLNHNVMYWYQQKSSQAPKLLFHYYDKDFNNEADTPDNFQSRRPNTSFCFLDIRSPGLGDTAMYLCATSRPGTGGFQTVQYFGPGTRLTVT.